The clone carrying this TCR beta chain was recorded at least ten times. Its antigen remains unknown. This sample was taken from a study of T cells after yellow fever vaccination. Overall study results and limits: The booster saw the reappearance of most primary-vaccination clones (roughly 96% CD4, less than 90% CD8).

The CDR3 sequence is 12 residues long. V shed 4 bases and J shed 8 bases, with 12 bases lying between them. Germline values: CDR1 SGHRS, CDR2 YFSETQ. TCRdb recomputed calls from the 5' RACE reads with MiXCR, one row per CDR3 protein. The sample has about 310,000 distinct CDR3 sequences, 3.6% seen once. Sample: PBMCs, taken on the day of the yellow fever booster vaccination. The chain combines TRBV5-1 with TRBJ1-1; D gene unclear. The TCR originated in a man aged 18 to 30 who received the YFV17D yellow fever vaccine. The CDR3 spells CASSPGWREAFF. The DNA of the CDR3 is TGCGCCAGCAGCCCCGGATGGAGGGAAGCTTTCTTT.